A selection of T cell receptor beta chains follows, all from one sample in a study of CD8 T cells in Susac syndrome. MiXCR, run by TCRdb on the immunoSEQ multiplex PCR reads, gives a single entry per CDR3 protein. The data show about 150,000 distinct CDR3 sequences, just under 95% seen once. Sequencing used CD8+ T cells from PBMCs. The receptors come from a human donor with Susac syndrome. CDR3s include the opening cysteine and the closing phenylalanine or tryptophan. A D gene is named only where the DNA matches it firmly. Part of the rows lack a size; the others show once, few, many or a class for expanded clones.

v_gene	j_gene	abundance	d_gene	CDR3aa	CDR3nt
TRBV13	TRBJ1-1	.	.	CASSLGLEGNTEAFF	TGTGCCAGCAGCTTAGGCCTAGAGGGGAACACTGAAGCTTTCTTT
TRBV9	TRBJ2-3	.	TRBD1	CASSGQGSTTDTQYF	TGTGCCAGCAGCGGACAGGGTTCGACCACAGATACGCAGTATTTT
TRBV10-3	TRBJ1-1	.	.	CAISPTGADTEAFF	TGTGCCATCAGTCCCACAGGCGCAGACACTGAAGCTTTCTTT
TRBV6-5	TRBJ2-5	.	TRBD1	CASTGQGKETQYF	TGTGCCAGCACTGGACAGGGAAAAGAGACCCAGTACTTC
TRBV6-1	TRBJ1-5	once	.	CASNARVLNQPQHF	TGTGCCAGCAATGCTCGGGTACTCAATCAGCCCCAGCATTTT
TRBV29-1	TRBJ2-7	.	.	CSVARGFGYEQYF	TGCAGCGTTGCAAGAGGTTTTGGCTACGAGCAGTACTTC
TRBV9	TRBJ2-5	.	TRBD2	CASSATSGFETQYF	TGTGCCAGCAGCGCGACTAGCGGGTTTGAGACCCAGTACTTC
TRBV29-1	TRBJ2-7	.	TRBD2	CSVEVFREDSYEQYF	TGCAGCGTTGAAGTTTTTCGGGAGGACTCCTACGAGCAGTACTTC
TRBV29-1	TRBJ1-1	.	.	CSVEDPMEDTEAFF	TGCAGCGTTGAAGATCCGATGGAGGACACTGAAGCTTTCTTT
TRBV30	TRBJ1-2	.	.	CAWRTGPRDYGYTF	TGTGCCTGGAGGACAGGCCCGAGGGACTATGGCTACACCTTC
TRBV4-1	TRBJ2-1	.	.	CASSQDPPLFNPPYNEQFF	TGCGCCAGCAGCCAAGACCCCCCCCTTTTTAATCCCCCTTACAATGAGCAGTTCTTC
TRBV5-1	TRBJ2-5	.	TRBD1	CASSHDRAAFHQETQYF	TGCGCCAGCAGCCACGACAGGGCGGCTTTCCACCAAGAGACCCAGTACTTC
TRBV7-6	TRBJ1-1	.	.	CASSLGSQVNTEAFF	TGTGCCAGCAGCTTGGGGTCGCAGGTGAACACTGAAGCTTTCTTT
TRBV4-1	TRBJ2-1	.	.	CASSQAQGGSEQFF	TGCGCCAGCAGCCAAGCCCAGGGTGGGAGTGAGCAGTTCTTC
TRBV5-6	TRBJ1-2	.	TRBD1	CASSLGDRVGYGYTF	TGTGCCAGCAGCTTAGGCGACAGGGTTGGCTATGGCTACACCTTC
TRBV28	TRBJ2-7	.	.	CASSTSGGEQYF	TGTGCCAGCAGTACTTCCGGAGGGGAGCAGTACTTC
TRBV30	TRBJ2-1	.	TRBD2	CAHSGLAGGSYNEQFF	TGTGCCCACTCTGGACTAGCGGGGGGCTCCTACAATGAGCAGTTCTTC
TRBV3-1	TRBJ2-3	once	.	CASSQDQVTDTQYF	TGTGCCAGCAGCCAAGATCAAGTCACAGATACGCAGTATTTT
TRBV2	TRBJ2-7	.	.	CASSPTRTYEQYF	TGTGCCAGCAGTCCTACAAGGACCTACGAGCAGTACTTC
TRBV7-9	TRBJ2-7	.	.	CASSPALRNPHEQYF	TGTGCCAGCAGCCCCGCGCTTCGAAATCCCCACGAGCAGTACTTC
TRBV6-2/TRBV6-3	TRBJ2-1	once	TRBD2	CASSYLAGGPSEQFF	TGTGCCAGCAGTTACCTGGCGGGAGGGCCGTCTGAGCAGTTCTTC
TRBV9	TRBJ2-3	.	.	CASSVVETPDTQYF	TGTGCCAGCAGCGTAGTTGAGACACCAGATACGCAGTATTTT
TRBV7-6	TRBJ2-1	.	.	CASSLVISGYNEQFF	TGTGCCAGCAGCTTAGTGATTAGCGGATACAATGAGCAGTTCTTC
TRBV13	TRBJ2-1	.	.	CASSIYEQFF	TGTGCCAGCAGCATCTATGAGCAGTTCTTC
TRBV6-5	TRBJ2-1	.	.	CASRLTESAYNEQFF	TGTGCCAGCAGACTGACAGAGAGTGCCTACAATGAGCAGTTCTTC
TRBV7-6	TRBJ2-1	.	TRBD2	CASSPLAGAGNEQFF	TGTGCCAGCAGCCCGCTAGCGGGAGCGGGCAATGAGCAGTTCTTC
TRBV5-1	TRBJ2-1	once	TRBD2	CASGTSGNNEQFF	TGCGCCAGCGGGACTAGCGGGAACAATGAGCAGTTCTTC
TRBV29-1	TRBJ1-2	.	.	CSVATGSNYGYTF	TGCAGCGTTGCCACCGGGTCCAACTATGGCTACACCTTC
TRBV13	TRBJ2-3	.	.	CASSSTPSPRTDTQYF	TGTGCCAGCAGCTCGACCCCTTCCCCCCGCACAGATACGCAGTATTTT
TRBV6-5	TRBJ2-2	.	.	CASSYLSNTGELFF	TGTGCCAGCAGTTACTTATCGAACACCGGGGAGCTGTTTTTT
TRBV6-5	TRBJ2-3	.	.	CASSFLETDTQYF	TGTGCCAGCAGTTTCCTGGAGACAGATACGCAGTATTTT
TRBV29-1	TRBJ2-1	.	TRBD1	CSVGQGQTDEQFF	TGCAGCGTAGGACAGGGGCAGACCGATGAGCAGTTCTTC
TRBV27	TRBJ2-5	once	.	CASRETGIGSETQYF	TGTGCCAGCCGGGAGACAGGTATCGGGAGCGAGACCCAGTACTTC
TRBV28	TRBJ1-2	.	.	CASSSLGGYGYTF	TGTGCCAGCAGTTCTCTGGGTGGCTATGGCTACACCTTC
TRBV4-1	TRBJ2-5	.	.	CASSQEGWETQYF	TGCGCCAGCAGCCAAGAGGGCTGGGAGACCCAGTACTTC
TRBV2	TRBJ2-1	.	.	CASSDEEYNEQFF	TGTGCCAGCAGTGATGAGGAATACAATGAGCAGTTCTTC
TRBV20-1	TRBJ2-1	.	TRBD2	CSAPGLAGGDEQFF	TGCAGTGCCCCCGGACTAGCGGGAGGCGATGAGCAGTTCTTC
TRBV4-1	TRBJ2-7	few	TRBD1	CASSQGTGNYEQYF	TGCGCCAGCAGCCAAGGGACAGGGAACTACGAGCAGTACTTC
TRBV7-8	TRBJ2-1	.	.	CASSLEGIWANEQFF	TGTGCCAGCAGCTTAGAAGGCATTTGGGCGAATGAGCAGTTCTTC
TRBV29-1	TRBJ2-7	once	.	CSVEETWGEQYF	TGCAGCGTTGAGGAGACGTGGGGCGAGCAGTACTTC
TRBV7-9	TRBJ1-2	.	.	CASSSPTGGYTF	TGTGCCAGCAGCTCCCCGACAGGTGGCTACACCTTC
TRBV5-1	TRBJ1-2	.	.	CASSLGFRGKDGYTF	TGCGCCAGCAGCTTGGGTTTCAGAGGAAAGGATGGCTACACCTTC
TRBV15	TRBJ2-7	.	TRBD1	CATSTGTGIYEQYF	TGTGCCACCTCTACCGGGACAGGGATTTACGAGCAGTACTTC
TRBV13	TRBJ1-3	.	.	CASSSQGSGNTIYF	TGTGCCAGCAGCTCACAGGGTTCTGGAAACACCATATATTTT
TRBV29-1	TRBJ2-7	.	TRBD1	CSVGLSGQIYEQYF	TGCAGCGTCGGCTTGTCGGGACAGATCTACGAGCAGTACTTC
TRBV7-9	TRBJ2-4	.	.	CASQEELAKNIQYF	TGTGCCAGCCAGGAAGAGTTAGCCAAAAACATTCAGTACTTC
TRBV21-1	TRBJ1-1	.	.	CASSKRQGSSSGNTEAFF	TGTGCCAGCAGCAAAAGGCAGGGTTCATCGTCGGGGAACACTGAAGCTTTCTTT
TRBV7-6	TRBJ2-7	.	TRBD1	CASSLAGTAYEQYF	TGTGCCAGCAGCTTAGCTGGGACAGCTTACGAGCAGTACTTC
TRBV2	TRBJ2-7	.	.	CASSELGGHEQYF	TGTGCCAGCAGTGAGTTGGGGGGGCACGAGCAGTACTTC
TRBV29-1	TRBJ2-7	once	.	CSVEDTEDGSSYEQYF	TGCAGCGTTGAAGATACGGAGGACGGAAGCTCCTACGAGCAGTACTTC
TRBV7-9	TRBJ2-4	.	.	CASSRQDNIQYF	TGTGCCAGCAGCCGTCAGGACAACATTCAGTACTTC
TRBV20-1	TRBJ1-2	.	.	CSARESRWYGYTF	TGCAGTGCTAGGGAGTCGAGGTGGTATGGCTACACCTTC
TRBV19	TRBJ1-5	.	.	CASTPSFNQPQHF	TGTGCCAGTACCCCCAGCTTCAATCAGCCCCAGCATTTT
TRBV12-3/TRBV12-4	TRBJ1-1	.	.	CASRGNPEAFF	TGTGCCAGCAGGGGAAACCCTGAAGCTTTCTTT
TRBV11-3	TRBJ2-1	.	.	CASSPRFGEQFF	TGTGCCAGCAGCCCCAGGTTCGGTGAGCAGTTCTTC
TRBV2	TRBJ2-7	.	.	CASSEFSSQETYEQYF	TGTGCCAGCAGTGAATTCTCCTCTCAGGAAACCTACGAGCAGTACTTC
TRBV7-8	TRBJ2-7	.	TRBD1	CASSTGVYYEQYF	TGTGCCAGCAGTACAGGGGTTTACTACGAGCAGTACTTC